This T cell receptor (beta chain) came from a study of blood T cell repertoires in COVID-19. Across the whole study: Collection of acute and convalescent COVID-19 samples took place in the United States, Italy and Spain.

With 3 bases clipped from V and 5 bases from J, the junction kept 9 bases outside the gene matches. CDR3 size: 15 residues. Germline V lookup: CDR1 SNHLY, CDR2 FYNNEI. Under the authors' procedure: Counts of nucleated cells, estimated from reference gene primer amplification, were obtained. Libraries were prepared by immunoSEQ multiplex PCR; TCRdb keeps only in-frame clonotypes and omits some of them. From that table come the V and J calls and clone size; the DNA was used to work out D and trimming. In the table there are some 250,000 clones, under 85% of which are singletons. The sequence was collected from a man in his thirties or forties who had recovered from COVID-19. Specimen: peripheral blood. The chain joins TRBV2 to TRBJ1-2; TRBD1 aligns across 7 bases. The CDR3 here is CASSDEGAISYGYTF. Here the CDR3 DNA reads TGTGCCAGCAGTGACGAGGGGGCGATTAGTTATGGCTACACCTTC.